These 18 T cell receptor beta chains were sequenced from one sample in a study of shared clonotypes between healthy human individuals (dated by TCRdb to the early 2020s). The library was obtained by the immunoSEQ multiplex PCR assay. TCRdb stores this immuneACCESS table with in-frame sequences only. Part of the clones is absent; in the studies checked, under half of the shortfall reflects unresolved V genes, and no reason is known for the rest. The sample table shows some 2.4 million clones, and 80% to 95% are seen once. The leading ten clones occupy 0.36% of the sample. Material for sequencing was naive CD4+ T cells from PBMCs. Explained via the paper, the cell subset or site label denotes: CD45RA+ positively selected. These receptors originate from a man younger than 30 in good health. Some clones in this sample may be carry-over from other donors' samples.

The J gene is TRBJ2-7, the V gene TRBV5-1; D not certain. V gave up 4 bases and J gave up 6 bases, with 17 bases separating them. The CDR3 has 14 amino acids. Germline CDR1 SGHRS, CDR2 YFSETQ. CDR3 in DNA: TGCGCCAGCAGCAAGGATATCCACCCGGGCGAGCAGTACTTC. It encodes CASSKDIHPGEQYF.

The CDR3 reads CSVRLGNEKLFF. CDR3 bases: TGCAGCGTTAGGCTCGGCAATGAAAAACTGTTTTTT. V usage is TRBV29-1 and J usage is TRBJ1-4; D is unresolved. Germline-derived CDR1 and CDR2 are SQVTM and ANQGSEA. This CDR3 comprises 12 residues. V was clipped by 5 bases and J by 5 bases, with 9 bases between them.

J is TRBJ2-5 and V is TRBV2; tentative D call: TRBD2 (5 bases). CDR1 and CDR2 (germline): SNHLY, FYNNEI. There are 14 residues in the CDR3. Trimming removed 6 bases from V and 5 bases from J, with 16 bases in between. The CDR3 DNA follows: TGTGCCAGCAGCCCCCCAGCGGCTTGGGAGACCCAGTACTTC. It is translated as CASSPPAAWETQYF.

The CDR3 nucleotides are TGTGCCAGCAGTAACAGGGGGCTCGGGGCCGGGGAGCTGTTTTTT. This codes for CASSNRGLGAGELFF. This rearrangement joins TRBV6-6 to TRBJ2-2; 9 bases are shared with TRBD1. The CDR3 contains 15 residues. V gave up 5 bases and J gave up 6 bases; unmatched junction bases: 7. CDR1 and CDR2 from the germline V gene are MNHNY and SVGAGI (reference sequence).

V and J are TRBV19 and TRBJ2-7; no definite D call. CDR1 LNHDA and CDR2 SQIVND come from the germline V gene (reference sequence). This CDR3 is built from 14 residues. Trimming removed 5 bases at V and 2 bases at J, with 13 bases between. Here the CDR3 reads CASSGEAPTYEQYF. The DNA of the CDR3 is TGTGCCAGTAGTGGGGAAGCACCTACCTACGAGCAGTACTTC.

The chain combines TRBV10-3 with TRBJ1-2, with D hard to call. CDR1 is ENHRY, CDR2 SYGVKD, per germline. The germline V and J ends were trimmed by 0 bases and 4 bases, with 15 bases remaining between them. The CDR3 totals 16 residues. CDR3 loop: CAISESKPGVAYGYTF. CDR3 in DNA: TGTGCCATCAGTGAGTCCAAGCCAGGAGTAGCCTATGGCTACACCTTC.

The rearrangement links TRBV18 to TRBJ2-5, with TRBD2 identical over 7 bases. Germline CDR1 reads KGHSH; CDR2 reads LQKENI. Unmatched junction bases numbered 14, after V lost 3 bases and J lost 1 base. This CDR3 comprises 18 residues. CDR3 in DNA: TGTGCCAGCTCACCTTTGCGGGCGGCGGGAGCCTTCCAAGAGACCCAGTACTTC. Translated: CASSPLRAAGAFQETQYF.

The chain has TRBV7-8 and TRBJ2-2, with 9 bases fitting TRBD2. J gave up 5 bases and V 1 base, and 8 bases lay outside the gene matches. Germline CDR1 is SGHVS and CDR2 is FQNEAQ. The CDR3 is 17 amino acids. The CDR3 DNA sequence: TGTGCCAGCAGCTTAGTCCCCTGGGCGGGAGGGACCGGGGAGCTGTTTTTT. Protein sequence: CASSLVPWAGGTGELFF.

This sequence joins TRBV18 and TRBJ2-7; no reliable D call. V was shortened by 2 bases and J by 3 bases, with 8 bases between the two germline ends. The length of the CDR3 is 13 residues. The germline CDR1 and CDR2 sequences are KGHSH and LQKENI. DNA for the CDR3: TGTGCCAGCTCACCAGGCGTTTACTACGAGCAGTACTTC. Translation: CASSPGVYYEQYF.

V is TRBV18 and J is TRBJ1-2; D is undetermined. The CDR3 runs to 15 residues. The V gene lost 1 base and the J gene lost 3 bases, with 12 bases spanning the gap. CDR1 and CDR2 (germline): KGHSH, LQKENI. The CDR3, as DNA: TGTGCCAGCTCACCACGGGCAGAAAATCACTATGGCTACACCTTC. Encoded protein: CASSPRAENHYGYTF.

On this clone: Other DNA sequences in the same sample also yield this CDR3. The chain has TRBV6-1 and TRBJ2-7; 9 nucleotides align to TRBD1. The CDR3 has 14 residues. Trimming removed 8 bases from V and 3 bases from J; junction bases left unmatched: 8. From germline, CDR1 is MNHNS and CDR2 SASEGT. The CDR3 sequence: CASSRTGESYEQYF. In DNA, the CDR3 is TGTGCCAGCTCGCGGACAGGGGAAAGCTACGAGCAGTACTTC.

V usage is TRBV4-3 and J usage is TRBJ2-3, with a possible D match to TRBD2 (6 bases). CDR1 and CDR2 (germline): LGHNA, YSLEER. Trimming pared 5 bases from V and 0 bases from J, leaving 21 bases between. The CDR3 loop spans 18 amino acids. The CDR3 loop is CASSSRPKRVASTDTQYF. The CDR3 DNA sequence: TGCGCCAGCAGCTCGCGCCCTAAGCGGGTTGCTAGCACAGATACGCAGTATTTT.

The chain couples TRBV5-4 to TRBJ2-5; D possibly corresponds to TRBD1 (9 bases). Trimming stripped 4 bases from V and 1 base from J, with 17 bases between. The CDR3 is 16 residues long. Germline V gene sequence: CDR1 SGHNT, CDR2 YYREEE (reference sequence). Here the CDR3 reads CASSRGGQGVQETQYF. The CDR3 coding sequence is TGTGCCAGCAGCCGGGGGGGACAGGGAGTCCAAGAGACCCAGTACTTC.

About this clone: Relative to the germline gene, one junction end is altered; a read error may explain this. The rearrangement uses TRBV7-2 and TRBJ2-1; 8 bases are shared with TRBD2. The germline gives CDR1 SGHTA, CDR2 FQGNSA. This CDR3 region has 12 residues. CDR3 DNA sequence: TGTGCCAGCAGCGGCAGAAGCGGGAGAAAGGTCTTC. Protein product: CASSGRSGRKVF. The full variable domain, its missing parts supplied by reference TRBV7-2 and TRBJ2-1, is GAGVSQSPSNKVTEKGKDVELRCDPISGHTALYWYRQSLGQGLEFLIYFQGNSAPDKSGLPSDRFSAERTGGSVSTLTIQRTQQEDSAVYLCASSGRSGRKVFGPGTRLTVL.

This chain connects TRBV5-8 to TRBJ1-1; D not resolved. Germline-derived CDR1 and CDR2 are SGHTS and YDEGEE. The ends were cut back, 0 bases at V and 5 bases at J, with 20 bases in the middle. CDR3 length: 17 residues. This CDR3 reads CASSLAAWSGGLTEAFF. CDR3 sequence (DNA): TGTGCCAGCAGCTTGGCTGCTTGGTCAGGCGGGCTTACTGAAGCTTTCTTT.

This chain links TRBV7-9 with TRBJ2-2; 8 nucleotides agree with TRBD1. The V gene end was trimmed by 5 bases and the J gene end by 6 bases; junction bases not matched to a gene: 8. Germline CDR1 SEHNR, CDR2 FQNEAQ (reference sequence). This CDR3 region has 15 residues. The CDR3 DNA is TGTGCCAGCAGCCCCAGGACAGGGAAGGCCGGGGAGCTGTTTTTT. Encoded protein: CASSPRTGKAGELFF.

The chain recombines TRBV28 with TRBJ2-5; 9 nucleotides agree with TRBD1. CDR3 length equals 14 residues. Losses at the gene ends were 4 bases for V and 0 bases for J; bases not matched to a gene: 0. The germline V gene has CDR1 MDHEN and CDR2 SYDVKM. The CDR3 DNA sequence: TGTGCCAGCAGTTGGGACAGGGACCAAGAGACCCAGTACTTC. Amino acids: CASSWDRDQETQYF. Filled out from reference TRBV28 and TRBJ2-5, the complete variable domain reads DVKVTQSSRYLVKRTGEKVFLECVQDMDHENMFWYRQDPGLGLRLIYFSYDVKMKEKGDIPEGYSVSREKKERFSLILESASTNQTSMYLCASSWDRDQETQYFGPGTRLLVL.

The gene calls are TRBV10-2 and TRBJ2-5; TRBD2 agrees at 9 bases. The end of the DNA is better explained by TRBJ2-7, so the J call may be wrong. The CDR3 sequence is 15 residues long. Looked up from germline, CDR1 is WSHSY and CDR2 is SAAADI. The CDR3 coding sequence is TGCGCCAGCAGTGAAGCTGTAGCGGGAGTCCACGAGCAGTACTTC. Its protein is CASSEAVAGVHEQYF.